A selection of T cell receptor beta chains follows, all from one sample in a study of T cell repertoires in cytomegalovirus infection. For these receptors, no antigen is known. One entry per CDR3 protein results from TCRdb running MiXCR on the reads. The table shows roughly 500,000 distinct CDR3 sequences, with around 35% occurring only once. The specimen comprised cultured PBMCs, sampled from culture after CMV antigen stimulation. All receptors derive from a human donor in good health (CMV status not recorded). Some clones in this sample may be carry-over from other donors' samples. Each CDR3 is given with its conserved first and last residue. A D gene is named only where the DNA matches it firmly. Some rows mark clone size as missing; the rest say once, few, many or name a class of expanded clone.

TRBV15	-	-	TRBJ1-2	TGTGCCACCAGCAGAGATGGGCAGGCTAGCTATGGCTACACCTTC	CATSRDGQASYGYTF
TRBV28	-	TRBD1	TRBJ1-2	TGTGCCAGCAGAAGCGGACAGGGGGCAAAAGGCTACACCTTC	CASRSGQGAKGYTF
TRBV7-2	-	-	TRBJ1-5	TGTGCCAGCAGCTTAGGTCCCTACGCACGGCCCCAGCATTTT	CASSLGPYARPQHF
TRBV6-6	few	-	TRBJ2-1	TGTGCCAGCAGCTCAGGACTATTTGATGAGCAGTTCTTC	CASSSGLFDEQFF
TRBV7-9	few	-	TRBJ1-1	TGTGCCAGCAGCAAACCCGGGGGCACTGAAGCTTTCTTT	CASSKPGGTEAFF
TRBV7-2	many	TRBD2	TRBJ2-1	TGTGCCAGCAGCCCCTGGGGGTGGACTAGCGGTAACAATGAGCAGTTCTTC	CASSPWGWTSGNNEQFF
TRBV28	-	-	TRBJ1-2	TGTGCCAGCAGTTTATATGGGGGAGGGGAAGGCTACACCTTC	CASSLYGGGEGYTF
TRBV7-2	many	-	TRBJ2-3	TGTGCCAGCAGCTTAGGGCCATGGGGGCGGGAGAGGGGCACAGATACGCAGTATTTT	CASSLGPWGRERGTDTQYF
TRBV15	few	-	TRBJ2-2	TGTGCCACCAGCAGAGAGGGGATTGTCTTGACCGGGGAGCTGTTTTTT	CATSREGIVLTGELFF
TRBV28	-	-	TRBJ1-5	TGTGCCAGCAGAGCCCCCGGACCCAATCAGCCCCAGCATTTT	CASRAPGPNQPQHF
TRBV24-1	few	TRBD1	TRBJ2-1	TGTGCCACGGCCGGGACAGGGGGGTCCAATGAGCAGTTCTTC	CATAGTGGSNEQFF
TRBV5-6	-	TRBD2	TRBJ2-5	TGTGCCAGTGTACTAGCGGGAGAAGAGACCCAGTACTTC	CASVLAGEETQYF
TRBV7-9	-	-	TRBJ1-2	TGTGCCAGCAGCTATACAGGAGGGGATGGCTACACCTTC	CASSYTGGDGYTF
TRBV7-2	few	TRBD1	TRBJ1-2	TGTGCCAGCAGCCGGACAGGGGGGAATAACTATGGCTACACCTTC	CASSRTGGNNYGYTF
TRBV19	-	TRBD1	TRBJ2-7	TGTGCCAGTAGCCGGCCGGGACAGGCCCTTTACGAGCAGTACTTC	CASSRPGQALYEQYF
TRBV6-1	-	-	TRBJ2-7	TGTGCCAGCAACTCCGACAGCTACGAGCAGTACTTC	CASNSDSYEQYF
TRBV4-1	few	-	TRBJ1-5	TGCGCCAGCAGCCAAGATCCGCAGTTCAATCAGCCCCAGCATTTT	CASSQDPQFNQPQHF
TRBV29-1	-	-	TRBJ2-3	TGCAGCGCCGGGACCACAAGCCGCACAGATACGCAGTATTTT	CSAGTTSRTDTQYF
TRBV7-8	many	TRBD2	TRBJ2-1	TGTGCCAGCAGCACGGGACTAGCGGCTAGCTCCTACAATGAGCAGTTCTTC	CASSTGLAASSYNEQFF
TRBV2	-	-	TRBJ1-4	TGTGCCGGAACGACTGGGGGGGCGGATGAAAAACTGTTTTTT	CAGTTGGADEKLFF
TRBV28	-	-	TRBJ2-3	TGTGCCAGCAGTGGCGCCGGCGCCTCAATCACAGATACGCAGTATTTT	CASSGAGASITDTQYF
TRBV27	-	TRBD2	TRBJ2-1	TGTGCCAGCAGAACTAGCGGGGCGCAAGGGGGCAATGAGCAGTTCTTC	CASRTSGAQGGNEQFF
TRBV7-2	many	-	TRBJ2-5	TGTGCCAGCAGCTTAGCGCCTCCAGGGTCGGTTCAAGAGACCCAGTACTTC	CASSLAPPGSVQETQYF
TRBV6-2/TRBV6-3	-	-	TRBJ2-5	TGTGCCAGCAGTGGGTTCGGCTCTCGGGAGACCCAGTACTTC	CASSGFGSRETQYF
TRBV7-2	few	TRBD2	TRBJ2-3	TGTGCCAGCAGCTTTTACAGCGGGAGTAGGGATACGCAGTATTTT	CASSFYSGSRDTQYF
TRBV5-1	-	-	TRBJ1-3	TGCGCCAGCAGCTTGGAAGGGGGACCCAGAAACACCATATATTTT	CASSLEGGPRNTIYF
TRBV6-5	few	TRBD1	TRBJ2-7	TGTGCCAGCAGTTACTCCAACAGGGGTGGCGAATACGAGCAGTACTTC	CASSYSNRGGEYEQYF
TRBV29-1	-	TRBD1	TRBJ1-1	TGCAGCGTGGGAGACAGGGCGGAAGCTTTCTTT	CSVGDRAEAFF
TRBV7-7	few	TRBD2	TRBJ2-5	TGTGCTAGCGCTAGCGGGCTTCAAGAGACCCAGTACTTC	CASASGLQETQYF
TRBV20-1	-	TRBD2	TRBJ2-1	TGCAGTGCCAGGACTAGCGGGAGGCAAAACAATGAGCAGTTCTTC	CSARTSGRQNNEQFF
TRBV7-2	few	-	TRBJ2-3	TGTGCCAGCAGCGGTGAAACGAGGCGAGATACGCAGTATTTT	CASSGETRRDTQYF
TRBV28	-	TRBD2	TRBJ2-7	TGTGCCAGCAGTAATGGCGGGAGGCCCCTCTACGAGCAGTACTTC	CASSNGGRPLYEQYF
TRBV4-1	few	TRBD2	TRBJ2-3	TGCGCCAGCAGCCAAGATAGGGCCCAGCGGGAGTGGTACACAGATACGCAGTATTTT	CASSQDRAQREWYTDTQYF
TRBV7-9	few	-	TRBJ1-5	TGTGCCAGCAGCTTAGCGTTCCGGAATCAGCCCCAGCATTTT	CASSLAFRNQPQHF
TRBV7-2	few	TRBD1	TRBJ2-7	TGTGCCAGCAGCTCCGGACAGGGGGCTTCCTACGAGCAGTACTTC	CASSSGQGASYEQYF
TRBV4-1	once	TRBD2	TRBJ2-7	TGCGCCAGCAGCCAAGATCTGGCTAGCGGGACCTTCAGTTTGTACGAGCAGTACTTC	CASSQDLASGTFSLYEQYF
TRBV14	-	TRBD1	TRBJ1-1	TGTGCCAGCAGCCAAATCCCCGTGGTCACAGGGGACTCCACTGAAGCTTTCTTT	CASSQIPVVTGDSTEAFF
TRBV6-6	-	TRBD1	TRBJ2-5	TGTGCCAGCAGCCCGGCCACAGGGGCCCAAGAGACCCAGTACTTC	CASSPATGAQETQYF
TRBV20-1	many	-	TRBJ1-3	TGCAGTGTGCGGAGCCTTCTTGCCGGAAACACCATATATTTT	CSVRSLLAGNTIYF
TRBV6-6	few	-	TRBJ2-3	TGTGCCAGCAGTTACTCAGATACGCAGTATTTT	CASSYSDTQYF
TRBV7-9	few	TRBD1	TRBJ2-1	TGTGCCAGCACCGTGGTACAGGGGTATGGAAATGAGCAGTTCTTC	CASTVVQGYGNEQFF
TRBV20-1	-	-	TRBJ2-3	TGCAGTGCTAGCTTTCGGGATCCTAGCACAGATACGCAGTATTTT	CSASFRDPSTDTQYF
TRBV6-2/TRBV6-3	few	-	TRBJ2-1	TGTGCCAGCAGTCACGCTACGTTTCCGGGGCACAATGAGCAGTTCTTC	CASSHATFPGHNEQFF
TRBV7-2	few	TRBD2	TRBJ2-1	TGTGCCAGCAGCTTAAAAGCTCATAGCGGGTTCGGTGAGCAGTTCTTC	CASSLKAHSGFGEQFF
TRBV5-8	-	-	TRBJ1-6	TGTGCCAGCAGCTTGGCAGTCCACCTGATGGGTTCACCCCTCCACTTT	CASSLAVHLMGSPLHF
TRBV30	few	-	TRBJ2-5	TGTGCCTGGAGTAAGGGGATTGAGGGGACCCAGTACTTC	CAWSKGIEGTQYF
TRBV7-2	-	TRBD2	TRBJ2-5	TGTGCCAGCAGCTCCTACTCTAGCGGGAGAGAGACCCAGTACTTC	CASSSYSSGRETQYF
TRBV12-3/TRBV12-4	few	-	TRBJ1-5	TGTGCCAGCAGTTTCCAGGGCCCCCAGCATTTT	CASSFQGPQHF
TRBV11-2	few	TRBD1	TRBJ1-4	TGTGCCAGCCGCAGAAAACAGGGGCTGCGGGAAAAACTGTTTTTT	CASRRKQGLREKLFF
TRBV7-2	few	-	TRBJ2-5	TGTGCCAGCAGCTTAGCACAGGCCAAAGAGACCCAGTACTTC	CASSLAQAKETQYF